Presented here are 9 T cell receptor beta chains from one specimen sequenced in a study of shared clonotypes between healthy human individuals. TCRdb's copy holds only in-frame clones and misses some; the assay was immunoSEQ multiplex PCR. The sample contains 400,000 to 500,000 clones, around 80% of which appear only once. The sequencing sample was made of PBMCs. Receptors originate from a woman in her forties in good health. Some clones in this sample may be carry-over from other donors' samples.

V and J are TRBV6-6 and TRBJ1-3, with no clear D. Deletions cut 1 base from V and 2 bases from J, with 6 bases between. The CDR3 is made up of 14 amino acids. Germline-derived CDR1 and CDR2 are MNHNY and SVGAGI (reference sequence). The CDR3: CASSYFQTGNTIYF. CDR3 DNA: TGTGCCAGCAGTTACTTCCAGACTGGAAACACCATATATTTT.

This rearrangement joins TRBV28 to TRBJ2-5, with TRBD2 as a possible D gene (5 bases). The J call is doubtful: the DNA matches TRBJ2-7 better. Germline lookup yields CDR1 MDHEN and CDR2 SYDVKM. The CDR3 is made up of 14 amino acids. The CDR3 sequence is CASRHKRGSYEQYF. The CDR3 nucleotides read TGTGCCAGCAGACACAAACGGGGTTCCTACGAGCAGTACTTC.

The CDR3 sequence is CASSLDTNQPQHF. DNA for the CDR3: TGCGCCAGCAGCTTGGATACAAATCAGCCCCAGCATTTT. The genes are TRBV5-1 and TRBJ1-5; D gene uncertain. The germline gives CDR1 SGHRS, CDR2 YFSETQ. V was shortened by 0 bases and J by 4 bases, with 5 bases between the two germline ends. The CDR3 is 13 residues long.

CDR3 residues: CASSRPIGDSYEQYF. CDR3 sequence (DNA): TGTGCCAGCAGCCGACCCATAGGGGACTCCTACGAGCAGTACTTC. The V call is TRBV4-2, the J call TRBJ2-7; D is perhaps TRBD1 (5 bases). This CDR3 is built from 15 residues. V dropped 4 bases and J dropped 0 bases, with 13 bases sitting between them. CDR1 LGHNA and CDR2 YNFKEQ come from the germline V gene.

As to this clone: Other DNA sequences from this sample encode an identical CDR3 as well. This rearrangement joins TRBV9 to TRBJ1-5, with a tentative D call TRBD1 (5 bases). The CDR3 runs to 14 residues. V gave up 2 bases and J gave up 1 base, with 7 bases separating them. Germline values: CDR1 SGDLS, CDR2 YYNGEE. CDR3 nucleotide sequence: TGTGCCAGCAGCGTGGGGCAAAGCAATCAGCCCCAGCATTTT. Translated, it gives CASSVGQSNQPQHF.

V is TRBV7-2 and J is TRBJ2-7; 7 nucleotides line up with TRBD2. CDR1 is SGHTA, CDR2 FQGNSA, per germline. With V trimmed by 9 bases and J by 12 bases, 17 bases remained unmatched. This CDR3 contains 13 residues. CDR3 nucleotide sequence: TGTGCCAGTATGTCGGGAGGCACCCCCCCGTTGTACTTC. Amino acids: CASMSGGTPPLYF.

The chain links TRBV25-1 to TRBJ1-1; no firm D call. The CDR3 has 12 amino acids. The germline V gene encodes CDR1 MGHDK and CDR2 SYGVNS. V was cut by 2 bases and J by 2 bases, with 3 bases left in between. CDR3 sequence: CASSEGNTEAFF. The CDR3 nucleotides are TGTGCCAGCAGTGAAGGTAACACTGAAGCTTTCTTT.

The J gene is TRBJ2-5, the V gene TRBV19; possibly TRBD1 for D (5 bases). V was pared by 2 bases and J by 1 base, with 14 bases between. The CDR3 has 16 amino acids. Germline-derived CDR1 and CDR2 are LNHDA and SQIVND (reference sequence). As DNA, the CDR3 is TGTGCCAGTAGTATACGCCCTCGGACAAGCCAAGAGACCCAGTACTTC. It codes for CASSIRPRTSQETQYF.

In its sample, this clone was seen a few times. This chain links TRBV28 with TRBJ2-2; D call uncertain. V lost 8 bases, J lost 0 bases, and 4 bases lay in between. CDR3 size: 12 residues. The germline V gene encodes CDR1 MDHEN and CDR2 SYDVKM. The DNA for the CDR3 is TGTGCCAGCGTATCGAACACCGGGGAGCTGTTTTTT. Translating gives CASVSNTGELFF.